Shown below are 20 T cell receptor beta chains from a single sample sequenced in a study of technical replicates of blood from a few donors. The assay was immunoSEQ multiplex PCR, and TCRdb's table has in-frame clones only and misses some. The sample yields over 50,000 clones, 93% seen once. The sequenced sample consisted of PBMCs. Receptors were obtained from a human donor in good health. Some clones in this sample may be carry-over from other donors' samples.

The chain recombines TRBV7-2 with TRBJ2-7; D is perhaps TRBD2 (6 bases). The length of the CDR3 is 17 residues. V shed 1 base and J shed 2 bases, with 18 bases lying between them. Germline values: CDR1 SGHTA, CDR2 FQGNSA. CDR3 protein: CASSLDWDSPPPYEQYF. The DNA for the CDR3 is TGTGCCAGCAGCTTAGACTGGGACTCGCCACCGCCCTACGAGCAGTACTTC.

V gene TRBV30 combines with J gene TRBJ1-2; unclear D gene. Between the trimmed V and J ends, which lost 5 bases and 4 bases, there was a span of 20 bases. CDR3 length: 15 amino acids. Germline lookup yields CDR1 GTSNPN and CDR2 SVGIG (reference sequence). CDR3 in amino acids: CAWAPPAGMGYGYTF. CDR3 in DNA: TGTGCCTGGGCCCCCCCCGCGGGTATGGGCTATGGCTACACCTTC.

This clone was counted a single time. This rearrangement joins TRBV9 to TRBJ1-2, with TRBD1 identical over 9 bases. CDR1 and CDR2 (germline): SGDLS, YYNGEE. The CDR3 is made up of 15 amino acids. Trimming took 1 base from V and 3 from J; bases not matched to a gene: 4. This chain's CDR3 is CASSVSDRGDYGYTF. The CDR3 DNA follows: TGTGCCAGCAGCGTAAGCGACAGGGGGGACTATGGCTACACCTTC.

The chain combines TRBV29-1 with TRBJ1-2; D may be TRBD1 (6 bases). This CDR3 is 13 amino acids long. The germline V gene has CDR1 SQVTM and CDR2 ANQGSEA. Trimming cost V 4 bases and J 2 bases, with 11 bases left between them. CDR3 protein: CSVVWGRNYGYTF. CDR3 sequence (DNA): TGCAGCGTTGTATGGGGGCGAAACTATGGCTACACCTTC.

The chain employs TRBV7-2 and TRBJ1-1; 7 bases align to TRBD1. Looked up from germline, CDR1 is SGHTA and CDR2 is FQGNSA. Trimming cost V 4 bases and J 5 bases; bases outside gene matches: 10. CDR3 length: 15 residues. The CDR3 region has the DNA TGTGCCAGCAGCTCCTCGCGACAGGGTTCTACTGAAGCTTTCTTT. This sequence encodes CASSSSRQGSTEAFF. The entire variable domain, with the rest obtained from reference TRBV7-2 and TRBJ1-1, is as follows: GAGVSQSPSNKVTEKGKDVELRCDPISGHTALYWYRQSLGQGLEFLIYFQGNSAPDKSGLPSDRFSAERTGGSVSTLTIQRTQQEDSAVYLCASSSSRQGSTEAFFGQGTRLTVV.

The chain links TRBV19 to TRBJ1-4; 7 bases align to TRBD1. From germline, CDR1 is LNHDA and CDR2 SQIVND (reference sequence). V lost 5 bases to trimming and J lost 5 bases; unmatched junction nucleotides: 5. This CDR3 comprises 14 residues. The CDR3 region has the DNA TGTGCCAGTAGTGACCGGGACAGCAATGAAAAACTGTTTTTT. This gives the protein CASSDRDSNEKLFF.

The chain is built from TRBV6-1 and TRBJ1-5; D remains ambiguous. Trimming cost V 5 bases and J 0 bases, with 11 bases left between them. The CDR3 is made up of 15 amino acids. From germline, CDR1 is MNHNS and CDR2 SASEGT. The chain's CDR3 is CASSHQVYSNQPQHF. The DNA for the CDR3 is TGTGCCAGCAGTCATCAGGTGTATAGCAATCAGCCCCAGCATTTT.

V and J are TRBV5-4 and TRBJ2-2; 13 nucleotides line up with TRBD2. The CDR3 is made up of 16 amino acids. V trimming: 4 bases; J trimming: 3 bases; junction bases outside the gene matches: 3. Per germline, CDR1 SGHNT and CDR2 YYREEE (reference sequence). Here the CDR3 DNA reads TGTGCCAGCAGCCAGGGACTAGCGGGATACACCGGGGAGCTGTTTTTT. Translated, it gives CASSQGLAGYTGELFF.

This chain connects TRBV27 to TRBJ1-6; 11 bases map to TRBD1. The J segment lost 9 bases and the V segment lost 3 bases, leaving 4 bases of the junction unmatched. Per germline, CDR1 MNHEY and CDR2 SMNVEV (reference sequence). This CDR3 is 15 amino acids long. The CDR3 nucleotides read TGTGCCAGCAGTTTCCGGGACAGGGGGATTTCACCCCTCCACTTT. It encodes CASSFRDRGISPLHF.

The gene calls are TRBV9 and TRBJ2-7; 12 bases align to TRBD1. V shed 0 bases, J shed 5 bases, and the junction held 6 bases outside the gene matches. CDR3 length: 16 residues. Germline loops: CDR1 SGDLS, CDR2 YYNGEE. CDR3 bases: TGTGCCAGCAGCGTAGGTGGGACAGGGGGCCGCGACGAGCAGTACTTC. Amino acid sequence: CASSVGGTGGRDEQYF.

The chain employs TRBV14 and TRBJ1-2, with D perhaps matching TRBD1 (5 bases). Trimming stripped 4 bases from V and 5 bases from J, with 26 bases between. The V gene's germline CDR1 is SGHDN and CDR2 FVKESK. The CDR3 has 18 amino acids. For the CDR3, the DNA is TGTGCCAGCAGCCCCCTCTTCACCCGTCGGGGGATTGGTTATGGCTACACCTTC. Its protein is CASSPLFTRRGIGYGYTF.

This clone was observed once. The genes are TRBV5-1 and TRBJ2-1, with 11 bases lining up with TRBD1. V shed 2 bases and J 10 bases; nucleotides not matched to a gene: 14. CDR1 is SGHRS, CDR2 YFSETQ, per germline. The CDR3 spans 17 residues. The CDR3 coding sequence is TGCGCCAGCAGCTTACGAAGGACAGGGGGCGGGCAGGGCGAGCAGTTCTTC. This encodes CASSLRRTGGGQGEQFF.

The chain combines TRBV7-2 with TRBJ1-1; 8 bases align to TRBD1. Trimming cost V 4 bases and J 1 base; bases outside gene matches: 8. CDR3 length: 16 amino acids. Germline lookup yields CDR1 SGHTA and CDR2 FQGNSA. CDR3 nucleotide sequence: TGTGCCAGCAGCTACCAGTGGACAGGGAGGAACACTGAAGCTTTCTTT. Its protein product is CASSYQWTGRNTEAFF.

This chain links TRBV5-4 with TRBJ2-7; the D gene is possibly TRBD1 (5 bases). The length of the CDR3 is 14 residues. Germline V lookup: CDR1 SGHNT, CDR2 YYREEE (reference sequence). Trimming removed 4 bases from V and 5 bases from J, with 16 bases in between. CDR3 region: CASSHKTDSDEQYF. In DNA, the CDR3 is TGTGCCAGCAGCCACAAAACCGACAGCGACGAGCAGTACTTC.

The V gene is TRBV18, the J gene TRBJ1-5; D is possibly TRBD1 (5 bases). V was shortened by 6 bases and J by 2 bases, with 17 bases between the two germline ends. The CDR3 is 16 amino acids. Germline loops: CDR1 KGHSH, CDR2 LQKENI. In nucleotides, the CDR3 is TGTGCCAGCTCCGTAGAACCCGCAGGGCGCAATCAGCCCCAGCATTTT. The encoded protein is CASSVEPAGRNQPQHF.

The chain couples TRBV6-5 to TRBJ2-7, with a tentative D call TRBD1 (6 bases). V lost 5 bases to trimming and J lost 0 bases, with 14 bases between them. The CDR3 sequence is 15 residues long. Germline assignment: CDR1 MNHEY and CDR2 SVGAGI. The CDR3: CASSRDTGSSYEQYF. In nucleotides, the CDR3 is TGTGCCAGCAGTAGGGACACAGGGAGCTCCTACGAGCAGTACTTC.

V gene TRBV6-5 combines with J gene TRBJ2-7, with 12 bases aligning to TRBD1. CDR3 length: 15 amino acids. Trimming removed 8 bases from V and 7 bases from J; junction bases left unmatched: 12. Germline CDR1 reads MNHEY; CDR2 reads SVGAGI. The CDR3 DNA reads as TGTGCCAGCGGACTCCCGGGACAGGGGGCGCGAGAGCAGTACTTC. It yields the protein CASGLPGQGAREQYF.

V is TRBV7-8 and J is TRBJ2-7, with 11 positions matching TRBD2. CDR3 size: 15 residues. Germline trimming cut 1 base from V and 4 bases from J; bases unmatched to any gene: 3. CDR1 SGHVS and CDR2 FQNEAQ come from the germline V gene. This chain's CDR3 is CASSLGLAGIYEQYF. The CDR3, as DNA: TGTGCCAGCAGCTTAGGACTAGCGGGGATTTACGAGCAGTACTTC.

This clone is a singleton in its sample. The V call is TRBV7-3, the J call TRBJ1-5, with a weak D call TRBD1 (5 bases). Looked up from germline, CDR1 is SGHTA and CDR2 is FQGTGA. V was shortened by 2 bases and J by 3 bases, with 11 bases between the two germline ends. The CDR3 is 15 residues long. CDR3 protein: CASSLYGGINQPQHF. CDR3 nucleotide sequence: TGTGCCAGCAGCTTATACGGGGGGATCAATCAGCCCCAGCATTTT.

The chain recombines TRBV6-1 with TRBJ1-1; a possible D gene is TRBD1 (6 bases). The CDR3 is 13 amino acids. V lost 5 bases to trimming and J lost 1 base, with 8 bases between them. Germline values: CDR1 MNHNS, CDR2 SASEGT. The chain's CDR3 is CASSSDRNTEAFF. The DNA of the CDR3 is TGTGCCAGCAGTTCGGACAGGAACACTGAAGCTTTCTTT.